This note documents a single T cell receptor beta chain sequence. There is no known antigen for this receptor. No base quality information exists; no much larger clone differs at one position. Trimming at the junction amounts to 5 bases on V and 0 bases on J, and the germline ends lie 13 bases apart. CDR3 length: 16 amino acids, cysteine to phenylalanine. Just the 48-base CDR3 DNA is kept, in frame starting at base 1. Based on the germline V gene, the CDR1 and CDR2 sequences are MGHRA and YSYEKL. The collaborating institutions used their own protocols to collect whole blood in K2EDTA tubes. For TCRbeta analysis, collaborators shipped samples in one of three forms: frozen whole blood, isolated PBMCs, or DNA extracted from either of those sample types. TCRbeta CDR3 regions were amplified from genomic DNA using the immunoSEQ Assay, a bias-controlled multiplex PCR. The authors' analysis ran thus. Nucleated cell counts per sample were estimated from amplification of reference gene primers within the assay. To quantify the absolute abundance of each unique TCRbeta CDR3 rearrangement, sequence reads were collapsed and filtered. For each sample, productive Simpson clonality was calculated by taking the square root of Simpson's diversity index across productive rearrangements. In its TCRdb copy, this immuneACCESS table keeps in-frame sequences only and misses some clones. Where compared with another copy, unresolved V genes explain less than half of these, and the others have no known cause. The V and J calls and clone size were taken over from that table, and D and trimming were inferred from the DNA. This sample is represented by approximately 270,000 clones; 70% to 90% of them were singletons. The ten largest clones capture over 1.2% of the sample.

This specimen belongs to a study of blood T cell repertoires in COVID-19 (dated by TCRdb to the early 2020s). The study in broad terms: Collaborator samples came from the United States, Italy and Spain and covered acute and convalescent phases of COVID-19. The prospective study material was composed of cDNA or gDNA derived from T cells, B-cell-depleted T cells, or PBMCs. Deeply sampled blood TCRbeta repertoires from subjects exposed to, actively infected with, or recovered from COVID-19 were included in the dataset. A freely available public database, intended as a resource for researchers studying the immune response to SARS-CoV-2, is where the repertoires were released. Samples were obtained from the ongoing ImmuneRACE study (first 160 participants) and from approximately 1,200 subjects provided by 6 global collaborators. Nearly every sample came with metadata listing a de-identified subject ID, COVID-19 status, age in years and sex. HLA class I and class II types, where available, came from metadata supplied by the sample provider rather than from assay-based typing. General findings and caveats noted by the study authors: How much clinical and demographic metadata was included differed by source and by participant, and the metadata was provided uncurated.

The rearrangement joined TRBV4-1 to TRBJ2-2; the D gene is possibly TRBD2, with 6 bases matching. The material sequenced was peripheral blood. The sequence was collected from an older man with acute or convalescent COVID-19. The DNA is as follows: TGCGCCAGCAGCTCCGGCCGGGGGACGAACACCGGGGAGCTGTTTTTT. This codes for CASSSGRGTNTGELFF.